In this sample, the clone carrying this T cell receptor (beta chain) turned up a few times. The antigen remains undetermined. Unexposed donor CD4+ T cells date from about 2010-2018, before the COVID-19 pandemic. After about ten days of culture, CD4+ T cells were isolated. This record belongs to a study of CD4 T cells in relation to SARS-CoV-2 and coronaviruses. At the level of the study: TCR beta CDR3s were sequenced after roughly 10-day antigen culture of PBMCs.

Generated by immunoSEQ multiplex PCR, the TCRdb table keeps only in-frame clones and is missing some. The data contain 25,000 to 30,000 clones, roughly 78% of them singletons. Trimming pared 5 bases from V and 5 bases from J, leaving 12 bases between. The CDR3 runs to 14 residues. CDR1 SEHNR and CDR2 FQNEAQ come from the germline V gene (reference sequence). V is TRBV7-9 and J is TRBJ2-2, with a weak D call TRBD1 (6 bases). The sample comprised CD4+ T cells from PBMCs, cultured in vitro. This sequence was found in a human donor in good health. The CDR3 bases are TGTGCCAGCAGCCAGGACAGTCAAACCGGGGAGCTGTTTTTT. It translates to CASSQDSQTGELFF.